Listed below are T cell receptor beta chains from one sample, sequenced in a study of cytomegalovirus exposure and HLA in healthy donors. The table came from immunoSEQ multiplex PCR; TCRdb's copy has only in-frame clones and leaves some out. The table lists 200,000 to 250,000 clones, around 80% of them singletons. The specimen was PBMCs. The receptors were gathered from a woman aged 60 to 75 in good health and CMV-seropositive. Both conserved end residues are part of each CDR3. D genes are given only for firm matches. Clone size appears in some rows only: once, few, many, or a class for an expanded clone.

d_gene,j_gene,abundance,v_gene,CDR3aa,CDR3nt
TRBD1,TRBJ1-5,-,TRBV11-2,CASSLDGTGRNQPQHF,TGTGCCAGCAGCTTAGATGGGACAGGCCGTAATCAGCCCCAGCATTTT
TRBD2,TRBJ2-7,-,TRBV5-1,CASSSGLAESYEQYF,TGCGCCAGCAGCTCTGGACTAGCGGAATCCTACGAGCAGTACTTC
TRBD1,TRBJ2-2,-,TRBV9,CASSKRTGSGELFF,TGTGCCAGCAGCAAACGGACAGGGTCCGGGGAGCTGTTTTTT
TRBD1,TRBJ2-2,few,TRBV6-1,CASSEATGTTGELFF,TGTGCCAGCAGTGAAGCGACAGGGACCACCGGGGAGCTGTTTTTT
TRBD1,TRBJ2-3,-,TRBV6-5,CASSSGQAAPDTQYF,TGTGCCAGCAGTTCCGGACAGGCCGCCCCAGATACGCAGTATTTT
-,TRBJ2-4,-,TRBV5-1,CASSLGQGQNIQYF,TGCGCCAGCAGCTTAGGGCAGGGTCAAAACATTCAGTACTTC
TRBD2,TRBJ2-7,-,TRBV10-1,CASSEASGGNYEQYF,TGCGCCAGCAGTGAGGCTAGCGGGGGCAACTACGAGCAGTACTTC
TRBD1,TRBJ1-2,-,TRBV7-2,CASSPDRGDGYTF,TGTGCCAGCAGCCCCGACAGGGGAGATGGCTACACCTTC
TRBD1,TRBJ1-5,-,TRBV19,CASSIDWDRAQPQHF,TGTGCCAGTAGTATAGATTGGGACAGGGCTCAGCCCCAGCATTTT
-,TRBJ2-5,few,TRBV5-1,CASSLMSLAGETQYF,TGCGCCAGCAGCTTGATGTCCCTTGCGGGAGAGACCCAGTACTTC
-,TRBJ1-4,-,TRBV29-1,CSVDGIRDNHEKLFF,TGCAGCGTTGATGGGATCCGGGACAATCATGAAAAACTGTTTTTT
-,TRBJ2-1,-,TRBV27,CASSSRLGNEQFF,TGTGCCAGCAGTTCCAGACTCGGCAATGAGCAGTTCTTC
-,TRBJ1-5,-,TRBV18,CASSPYTQGRDQPQHF,TGTGCCAGCTCACCTTACACACAGGGAAGGGATCAGCCCCAGCATTTT
TRBD1,TRBJ2-2,-,TRBV29-1,CSVGDRVTGELFF,TGCAGCGTTGGGGACAGGGTAACCGGGGAGCTGTTTTTT
-,TRBJ2-5,-,TRBV2,CASSTGSQETQYF,TGTGCCAGCAGCACAGGGTCCCAAGAGACCCAGTACTTC
TRBD1,TRBJ1-2,-,TRBV6-5,CASSRDSLYGYTF,TGTGCCAGCAGTAGGGACAGTCTATATGGCTACACCTTC
TRBD2,TRBJ2-7,-,TRBV6-1,CASSGGGTEPEISYEQYF,TGTGCCAGCAGTGGGGGGGGGACGGAACCAGAGATCTCCTACGAGCAGTACTTC
TRBD1,TRBJ2-1,-,TRBV6-1,CASSGRDRGVSYNEQFF,TGTGCCAGCAGTGGCCGGGACAGGGGTGTTTCCTACAATGAGCAGTTCTTC
-,TRBJ1-1,-,TRBV5-1,CASSLARMNTEAFF,TGCGCCAGCAGCTTGGCGCGGATGAACACTGAAGCTTTCTTT
-,TRBJ1-1,-,TRBV4-2,CASSRNRDTEAFF,TGTGCCAGCAGCCGAAACAGGGACACTGAAGCTTTCTTT
TRBD2,TRBJ2-7,-,TRBV5-1,CASRPGTSGYEQYF,TGCGCCAGCAGGCCCGGGACTAGCGGCTACGAGCAGTACTTC
-,TRBJ2-6,-,TRBV19,CASSPRSGANVLTF,TGTGCCAGTAGTCCTCGGTCTGGGGCCAACGTCCTGACTTTC
-,TRBJ1-4,-,TRBV18,CASSPRFAVNEKLFF,TGTGCCAGCTCACCTAGGTTCGCGGTTAATGAAAAACTGTTTTTT
-,TRBJ1-3,-,TRBV5-5,CASSSIAGTGNTIYF,TGTGCCAGCAGCTCAATCGCAGGGACTGGAAACACCATATATTTT
-,TRBJ2-1,-,TRBV18,CASSPPAQGNYNEQFF,TGTGCCAGCTCACCACCGGCACAGGGAAACTACAATGAGCAGTTCTTC
-,TRBJ2-5,-,TRBV5-1,CASSLDGARKTQYF,TGCGCCAGCAGCTTAGACGGAGCAAGAAAGACCCAGTACTTC
TRBD1,TRBJ1-1,-,TRBV4-2,CASSPRQGNTEAFF,TGTGCCAGCAGCCCCCGACAGGGGAACACTGAAGCTTTCTTT
-,TRBJ1-2,few,TRBV7-8,CASSLELGPGYTF,TGTGCCAGCAGCTTAGAATTGGGGCCTGGCTACACCTTC
TRBD1,TRBJ2-6,-,TRBV4-3,CASSRGQGYSGANVLTF,TGCGCCAGCAGCCGGGGACAGGGTTACTCTGGGGCCAACGTCCTGACTTTC
TRBD1,TRBJ1-1,few,TRBV2,CASSVGQGDTEAFF,TGTGCCAGCAGTGTCGGACAGGGGGACACTGAAGCTTTCTTT
TRBD1,TRBJ2-5,-,TRBV7-2,CASSSDRGRKTQYF,TGTGCCAGCAGTAGTGACAGGGGGCGAAAGACCCAGTACTTC
-,TRBJ2-2,few,TRBV6-1,CASSRGLFTGELFF,TGTGCCAGCAGTCGCGGACTGTTCACCGGGGAGCTGTTTTTT
-,TRBJ1-5,-,TRBV28,CASNRGSGNQPQHF,TGTGCCAGCAATAGGGGGTCTGGCAATCAGCCCCAGCATTTT
-,TRBJ2-3,-,TRBV6-4,CASSGGPTDTQYF,TGTGCCAGCAGTGGGGGGCCCACAGATACGCAGTATTTT
-,TRBJ1-6,-,TRBV5-1,CASSLAPQGSLNSPLHF,TGCGCCAGCAGCTTGGCCCCCCAGGGTAGTTTAAATTCACCCCTCCACTTT
-,TRBJ2-6,-,TRBV4-3,CASSQNSGGSGANVLTF,TGCGCCAGCAGCCAGAACTCCGGGGGCTCTGGGGCCAACGTCCTGACTTTC
-,TRBJ2-7,-,TRBV27,CASSLRSLAGYEQYF,TGTGCCAGCAGTTTGAGGAGTCTAGCAGGCTACGAGCAGTACTTC
-,TRBJ2-3,-,TRBV19,CASNTYREKGTDTQYF,TGTGCCAGTAATACGTACAGGGAGAAGGGCACAGATACGCAGTATTTT
-,TRBJ1-5,-,TRBV7-2,CASSLGGLGMGQPQHF,TGTGCCAGCAGCTTAGGCGGACTTGGGATGGGTCAGCCCCAGCATTTT
-,TRBJ2-7,-,TRBV27,CASSLRGSRYEQYF,TGTGCCAGCAGTTTACGTGGGAGTAGGTACGAGCAGTACTTC
TRBD2,TRBJ2-1,-,TRBV5-1,CASSFSGRVGEQFF,TGCGCCAGCAGCTTTAGCGGGAGGGTCGGTGAGCAGTTCTTC
-,TRBJ2-1,-,TRBV5-1,CASRPGAGYNEQFF,TGCGCCAGCAGACCAGGGGCGGGCTACAATGAGCAGTTCTTC